This T cell receptor beta chain appears in the sequencing data of a study of monozygotic twins with cystic fibrosis. Across the study: Libraries were built from approximately 3 micrograms of fragmented DNA using approximately 16 PCR cycles. Regarding the study as a whole: Median Simpson clonality of roughly 0.0093 suggested naive T cells predominated. In 13 of 16 pairs, V gene usage was closest to the co-twin's. Nucleotide-identical clonotype sharing was significantly higher within monozygotic CF twin pairs than between unrelated CF individuals.

The length of the CDR3 is 11 residues. Trimming took off 6 bases at V and 11 bases at J, with 13 bases between the two ends. Germline CDR1 is MDHEN and CDR2 is SYDVKM. This clone was recorded once. No antigen is known for it. The table came from immunoSEQ multiplex PCR; TCRdb's copy has only in-frame clones and leaves some out. The data contain more than 30,000 clones, approximately 96% of them singletons. The receptor comes from a girl aged 2-10 years with cystic fibrosis. The chain combines TRBV28 with TRBJ1-2, with D maybe TRBD1 (6 bases). Sample: blood. The CDR3 DNA follows: TGTGCCAGCAGCGACCCGACAGGATACACCTTC. Its translation is CASSDPTGYTF.